This TCR beta chain is from a study of cytomegalovirus exposure and HLA in healthy donors. Whole-study findings and limits: In the 120 validation repertoires, just under 95% of cluster scores exceeded 0, per a later analysis. There were some public TCRs occurring in many donors, but most TCR sequences were rare.

As regards this clone: As yet, its antigen is unknown.

The CDR3 runs 11 residues. V lost 5 bases and J lost 6, with 11 bases in between. Germline V gene lookup returns CDR1 DFQATT and CDR2 SNEGSKA (reference sequence). Libraries were prepared by immunoSEQ multiplex PCR; TCRdb keeps only in-frame clonotypes and omits some of them. The profile shows some 210,000 clones, around 86% of them singletons. The rearrangement links TRBV20-1 to TRBJ2-7, with D possibly TRBD1 on 5 matching bases. Sample: PBMCs. This TCR was sampled from a woman between 18 and 30 years old in good health and CMV-seropositive. CDR3 nucleotides: TGCAGTGCTCTGGACACTCCCGAGCAGTACTTC. Translating it yields CSALDTPEQYF.